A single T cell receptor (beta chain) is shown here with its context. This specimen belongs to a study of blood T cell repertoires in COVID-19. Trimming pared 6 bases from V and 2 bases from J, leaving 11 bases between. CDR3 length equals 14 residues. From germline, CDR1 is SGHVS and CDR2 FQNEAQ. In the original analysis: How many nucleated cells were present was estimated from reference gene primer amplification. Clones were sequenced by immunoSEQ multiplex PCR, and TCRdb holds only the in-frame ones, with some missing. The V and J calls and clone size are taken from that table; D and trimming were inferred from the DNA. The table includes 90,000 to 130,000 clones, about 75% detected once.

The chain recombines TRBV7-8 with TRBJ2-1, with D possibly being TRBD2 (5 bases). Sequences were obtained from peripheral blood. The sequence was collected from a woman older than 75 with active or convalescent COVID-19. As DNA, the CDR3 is TGTGCCAGCAGAGAGGACTCACCCTACAATGAGCAGTTCTTC. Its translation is CASREDSPYNEQFF.